These 18 T cell receptor beta chains originate from one sample sequenced in a study of OX40 agonist ivuxolimab in advanced cancers. TCRdb's table, derived via immunoSEQ multiplex PCR, lists solely in-frame clones and lacks some. The repertoire consists of about 80,000 clones, with approximately 92% occurring once and the leading ten covering approximately 8%. The material was CD4+ or CD8+ T cells sorted from blood, obtained in a trial of the OX40 agonist ivuxolimab. These receptors were obtained from an adult with an advanced solid tumor such as melanoma, head and neck, liver or kidney cancer.

The V call is TRBV6-5, the J call TRBJ1-2; D gene ambiguous. V gave up 0 bases and J gave up 7 bases, with 9 bases separating them. This CDR3 comprises 13 residues. Germline assignment: CDR1 MNHEY and CDR2 SVGAGI. The CDR3, as DNA: TGTGCCAGCAGTTACTCGATTTCAGCTGGCTACACCTTC. Amino acid sequence: CASSYSISAGYTF.

The V call is TRBV5-4, the J call TRBJ2-7, with D possibly being TRBD1 (6 bases). The CDR3 consists of 14 residues. Trimming stripped 1 base from V and 5 bases from J, with 13 bases between. Germline CDR1 and CDR2: SGHNT and YYREEE (reference sequence). The CDR3 nucleotides are TGTGCCAGCAGCTTGATGGGCCAGGGGCACGAGCAGTACTTC. Translating gives CASSLMGQGHEQYF.

V and J are TRBV5-6 and TRBJ2-5, with 15 nucleotides matching TRBD2. Per the germline V gene, CDR1 is SGHDT and CDR2 is YYEEEE. This CDR3 contains 18 residues. V trimming: 4 bases; J trimming: 0 bases; junction bases outside the gene matches: 7. Written as DNA, the CDR3 is TGTGCCAGCAGCCTGGGACTAGCGGGGGGTCTGTACCAAGAGACCCAGTACTTC. This gives the protein CASSLGLAGGLYQETQYF. The full variable domain, in which reference TRBV5-6 and TRBJ2-5 provide the parts outside the CDR3, is DAGVTQSPTHLIKTRGQQVTLRCSPKSGHDTVSWYQQALGQGPQFIFQYYEEEERQRGNFPDRFSGHQFPNYSSELNVNALLLGDSALYLCASSLGLAGGLYQETQYFGPGTRLLVL.

The rearrangement links TRBV30 to TRBJ1-4, with a possible D match to TRBD1 (5 bases). The ends were cut back, 6 bases at V and 2 bases at J, with 13 bases in the middle. The CDR3 loop spans 14 amino acids. Germline CDR1 is GTSNPN and CDR2 is SVGIG (reference sequence). This CDR3 is CACLIDSTNEKLFF. The CDR3 DNA sequence: TGTGCCTGCCTAATCGACAGTACTAATGAAAAACTGTTTTTT. The full variable domain, rest sourced from reference TRBV30 and TRBJ1-4, is SQTIHQWPATLVQPVGSPLSLECTVEGTSNPNLYWYRQAAGRGLQLLFYSVGIGQISSEVPQNLSASRPQDRQFILSSKKLLLSDSGFYLCACLIDSTNEKLFFGSGTQLSVL.

The chain uses TRBV5-6 and TRBJ2-7; maybe TRBD2 (6 bases). Looked up from germline, CDR1 is SGHDT and CDR2 is YYEEEE. This CDR3 is built from 13 residues. Trimming removed 0 bases from V and 3 bases from J, with 7 bases in between. The CDR3 DNA follows: TGTGCCAGCAGCTTGGTGGAGGGCTACGAGCAGTACTTC. Amino acids: CASSLVEGYEQYF.

The chain links TRBV27 to TRBJ1-2, with a tentative D call TRBD1 (5 bases). Germline assignment: CDR1 MNHEY and CDR2 SMNVEV (reference sequence). The CDR3 is made up of 14 amino acids. V was shortened by 2 bases and J by 4 bases, with 11 bases between the two germline ends. The CDR3 loop is CASSLGGGRYGYTF. CDR3 bases: TGTGCCAGCAGTTTAGGGGGGGGTCGCTATGGCTACACCTTC.

This rearrangement joins TRBV4-3 to TRBJ2-5; 13 bases align to TRBD2. The CDR3 has 19 residues. Trimming removed 1 base from V and 5 bases from J; junction bases left unmatched: 13. CDR1 and CDR2 (germline): LGHNA, YSLEER. The CDR3 DNA reads TGCGCCAGCAGCCAAGGACTAGCGGGGGGTTGGGTGCAAAAGGAGACCCAGTACTTC. Protein: CASSQGLAGGWVQKETQYF.

The chain recombines TRBV7-8 with TRBJ2-5, with TRBD2 matching 10 bases. The CDR3 loop spans 15 amino acids. J gave up 7 bases and V 1 base, and 6 bases lay outside the gene matches. From germline, CDR1 is SGHVS and CDR2 FQNEAQ. The CDR3 sequence: CASSLELAGTGTQYF. The CDR3 DNA reads as TGTGCCAGCAGCTTAGAACTAGCGGGGACCGGGACCCAGTACTTC.

The chain uses TRBV2 and TRBJ1-5; D perhaps matches TRBD1 (5 bases). Germline V gene data show CDR1 as SNHLY and CDR2 as FYNNEI. V dropped 0 bases and J dropped 4 bases, with 10 bases sitting between them. The CDR3 has 15 amino acids. CDR3 amino acids: CASSEADGGNQPQHF. The CDR3 DNA is TGTGCCAGCAGTGAAGCAGACGGGGGAAATCAGCCCCAGCATTTT.

The chain uses TRBV10-2 and TRBJ1-1, with D perhaps TRBD1 (5 bases). The CDR3 contains 12 residues. Trimming took 5 bases from V and 4 from J, leaving 8 bases between them. In germline, CDR1 is WSHSY, CDR2 SAAADI. In DNA, the CDR3 is TGCGCCAGCAGTCCTGGGGGCACTGAAGCTTTCTTT. This gives the protein CASSPGGTEAFF.

The J gene is TRBJ1-2, the V gene TRBV9; D possibly corresponds to TRBD1 (6 bases). The germline V gene encodes CDR1 SGDLS and CDR2 YYNGEE. This CDR3 comprises 15 residues. V gave up 0 bases and J gave up 4 bases, with 13 bases separating them. The CDR3 region is CASSVEAGAFYGYTF. The CDR3 DNA sequence: TGTGCCAGCAGCGTAGAGGCAGGGGCCTTCTATGGCTACACCTTC. The full variable domain, with the rest looked up from reference TRBV9 and TRBJ1-2, is DSGVTQTPKHLITATGQRVTLRCSPRSGDLSVYWYQQSLDQGLQFLIQYYNGEERAKGNILERFSAQQFPDLHSELNLSSLELGDSALYFCASSVEAGAFYGYTFGSGTRLTVV.

V gene TRBV9 combines with J gene TRBJ2-5; D gene unclear. From germline, CDR1 is SGDLS and CDR2 YYNGEE. The CDR3 has 12 amino acids. Trimming shortened V by 4 bases and J by 7 bases, and 11 bases separated the two germline ends. The CDR3 DNA is TGTGCCAGCAGCCCTAACTCGGGGACCCAGTACTTC. Amino acids: CASSPNSGTQYF. The variable domain in full, completed from reference TRBV9 and TRBJ2-5, reads DSGVTQTPKHLITATGQRVTLRCSPRSGDLSVYWYQQSLDQGLQFLIQYYNGEERAKGNILERFSAQQFPDLHSELNLSSLELGDSALYFCASSPNSGTQYFGPGTRLLVL.

The chain couples TRBV6-1 to TRBJ2-7, with 7 bases aligning to TRBD1. Per the germline V gene, CDR1 is MNHNS and CDR2 is SASEGT. With V trimmed by 3 bases and J by 3 bases, 5 bases remained unmatched. CDR3 length: 14 amino acids. CDR3 coding DNA: TGTGCCAGCAGTGATCGAGGGGGCTACTACGAGCAGTACTTC. Translation gives CASSDRGGYYEQYF.

The CDR3 spells CASSPRGGPWYEQYF. CDR3 DNA: TGTGCCAGCAGCCCTAGGGGGGGGCCTTGGTACGAGCAGTACTTC. The chain couples TRBV11-2 to TRBJ2-7; possible D gene TRBD2, 7 bases. Germline loops: CDR1 SGHAT, CDR2 FQNNGV. Trimming pared 5 bases from V and 4 bases from J, leaving 18 bases between. CDR3 size: 15 residues. Filled out from reference TRBV11-2 and TRBJ2-7, the complete variable domain reads EAGVAQSPRYKIIEKRQSVAFWCNPISGHATLYWYQQILGQGPKLLIQFQNNGVVDDSQLPKDRFSAERLKGVDSTLKIQPAKLEDSAVYLCASSPRGGPWYEQYFGPGTRLTVT.

The V call is TRBV5-3, the J call TRBJ1-6; no firm D call. TRBV5-3 qualifies as an ORF whose function is uncertain. The length of the CDR3 is 11 residues. V was trimmed by 6 bases and J by 6 bases, leaving 4 bases between them. CDR3 nucleotides: TGTGCCAGAAAGTGTAATTCACCCCTCCACTTT. Translating it yields CARKCNSPLHF.

This rearrangement joins TRBV6-4 to TRBJ1-6; 7 positions match TRBD1. The germline V gene encodes CDR1 MRHNA and CDR2 SNTAGT. V gave up 2 bases and J gave up 6 bases; unmatched junction bases: 4. This CDR3 has 15 amino acids. CDR3 region: CASSDLPGGNSPLHF. Here the CDR3 DNA reads TGTGCCAGCAGTGACCTCCCAGGGGGTAATTCACCCCTCCACTTT.

Written as DNA, the CDR3 is TGCGCCAGCAGCTTTTGGACGGATAACTCCTACGAGCAGTACTTC. Translating it yields CASSFWTDNSYEQYF. The V gene is TRBV5-1, the J gene TRBJ2-7; no definite D call. In germline, CDR1 is SGHRS, CDR2 YFSETQ. Trimming stripped 2 bases from V and 0 bases from J, with 12 bases between. The CDR3 consists of 15 residues. Filled out from reference TRBV5-1 and TRBJ2-7, the complete variable domain reads KAGVTQTPRYLIKTRGQQVTLSCSPISGHRSVSWYQQTPGQGLQFLFEYFSETQRNKGNFPGRFSGRQFSNSRSEMNVSTLELGDSALYLCASSFWTDNSYEQYFGPGTRLTVT.

V gene TRBV5-4 combines with J gene TRBJ1-2; possible D gene TRBD1, 5 bases. The CDR3 contains 17 residues. V was cut by 2 bases and J by 0 bases, with 17 bases left in between. Germline assignment: CDR1 SGHNT and CDR2 YYREEE (reference sequence). Here the CDR3 reads CASSFAPGTEANYGYTF. CDR3 sequence (DNA): TGTGCCAGCAGCTTCGCTCCCGGGACGGAGGCTAACTATGGCTACACCTTC.